The rows below give T cell receptor beta chains drawn from one sample of a study of identical twins. Using its own MiXCR run on the 5' RACE reads, TCRdb lists one record per CDR3 protein. The table lists hundreds of thousands of distinct CDR3 sequences, around 5.7% of them singletons. Sequencing was done on a sample of naive T cells sorted from blood. Receptors were obtained from a man younger than 35 in good health. The CDR3 runs from the conserved cysteine through the conserved F or W. The D gene is left open where the match is weak. Clone size is stated in some rows and not others, as once, few, many or a class when expanded.

d_gene,abundance,v_gene,j_gene,CDR3nt,CDR3aa
NA,many,TRBV12-3/TRBV12-4,TRBJ2-7,TGTGCCAGCAGTCAGCGGGCCGCCTACGAGCAGTACTTC,CASSQRAAYEQYF
TRBD2,many,TRBV5-8,TRBJ2-1,TGTGCCAGCAGCTTAGAGGGAGGGCCTGGAGATGAGCAGTTCTTC,CASSLEGGPGDEQFF
NA,few,TRBV19,TRBJ2-1,TGTGCCAGTAACGAGGGAGGTACCTACAATGAGCAGTTCTTC,CASNEGGTYNEQFF
NA,many,TRBV25-1,TRBJ2-5,TGTGCCAGCAGTGACAAAGAGACCCAGTACTTC,CASSDKETQYF
TRBD2,few,TRBV20-1,TRBJ2-1,TGCAGCGCGAAGCGGGACCCATTCTACAATGAGCAGTTCTTC,CSAKRDPFYNEQFF
TRBD2,many,TRBV2,TRBJ2-2,TGTGCCAGCTTTGGCCGACTAGCCGGGGGGGAGCTGTTTTTT,CASFGRLAGGELFF
NA,many,TRBV20-1,TRBJ1-2,TGCAGTGCCTACACAGGGTCCCCGTTGAGTAACTATGGCTACACCTTC,CSAYTGSPLSNYGYTF
NA,many,TRBV11-2,TRBJ1-4,TGTGCCAGCAGCAGACAACAAGCTAATGAAAAACTGTTTTTT,CASSRQQANEKLFF
NA,few,TRBV6-2/TRBV6-3,TRBJ2-2,TGTGCCAGCGGTGGGTTCGCGAACACCGGGGAGCTGTTTTTT,CASGGFANTGELFF
TRBD2,many,TRBV29-1,TRBJ2-3,TGCAGCGTCTCCCTAGCGGGAGGTGTAGATACGCAGTATTTT,CSVSLAGGVDTQYF
NA,NA,TRBV28,TRBJ1-6,TGTGCCAGCAGTCTAAACACTGATTCACCCCTCCACTTT,CASSLNTDSPLHF
NA,many,TRBV21-1,TRBJ2-3,TGTGCCAGCACGAATTGCAAGGACGTCCTTGATACGCAGTATTTT,CASTNCKDVLDTQYF
TRBD2,NA,TRBV4-1,TRBJ2-1,TGCGCCAGCAGCCAACGGCTAGCGGAGGACAATGAGCAGTTCTTC,CASSQRLAEDNEQFF
NA,few,TRBV3-1,TRBJ1-6,TGTGCCAGCAGCCCCCAAGGCAGGGCCCGATCACCCCTCCACTTT,CASSPQGRARSPLHF
NA,NA,TRBV7-2,TRBJ2-1,TGTGCCAGCAGCTCCGAAAGGGCCAGAGAGCAGTTCTTC,CASSSERAREQFF
TRBD1,few,TRBV7-8,TRBJ2-1,TGTGCCAGCAGCTTCCAGACAGGGGACAATGAGCAGTTCTTC,CASSFQTGDNEQFF
NA,NA,TRBV7-6,TRBJ2-5,TGTGCCAGCAGCTTATCCCCTAGGGTGTACCAAGAGACCCAGTACTTC,CASSLSPRVYQETQYF
NA,NA,TRBV6-5,TRBJ1-3,TGTGCCAGCAGTTACTCAGGCGCTTCCTCTGGAAACACCATATATTTT,CASSYSGASSGNTIYF
NA,NA,TRBV7-6,TRBJ2-5,TGTGCCAGCAGCTTACGGGAAACAGGAGAGACCCAGTACTTC,CASSLRETGETQYF
TRBD2,few,TRBV3-1,TRBJ2-1,TGTGCCAGCAGTCCAGAAACCTCGACTAGCGGGAGCTACAATGAGCAGTTCTTC,CASSPETSTSGSYNEQFF
NA,many,TRBV6-5,TRBJ2-7,TGTGCCAGCAGTTACCTACAGGGTTACGAGCAGTACTTC,CASSYLQGYEQYF
NA,NA,TRBV12-5,TRBJ2-7,TGTGCTAGGACAGGGACTCTCTCTGCGGGAGCCGAGCAGTACTTC,CARTGTLSAGAEQYF
NA,many,TRBV27,TRBJ2-4,TGTGCCAGCAGTGGACTGGGACTAGCCAAAAACATTCAGTACTTC,CASSGLGLAKNIQYF
TRBD2,NA,TRBV11-3,TRBJ2-2,TGTGCCAGCACCCCCGGGGGGTCGAGCGGGGAGCTGTTTTTT,CASTPGGSSGELFF